This TCR beta chain was observed in a study of cytomegalovirus exposure and HLA in healthy donors. From the roughly 120-subject validation cohort, which was separate from the roughly 670-subject first cohort, the donors were drawn. Germline lookup yields CDR1 SGHRS and CDR2 YFSETQ. The CDR3 has 15 residues. The trim removed 1 base at V and 7 bases at J, leaving 8 bases unmatched. Here immunoSEQ multiplex PCR was the method, and the copy in TCRdb shows in-frame clones only, minus some. The sample includes some 270,000 clones, 80% to 90% of them seen just once. The origin of this receptor is a woman between 18 and 30 years old in good health and CMV-seronegative. The chain couples TRBV5-1 to TRBJ1-2; 9 nucleotides agree with TRBD1. The sequencing input was PBMCs. DNA of the CDR3: TGCGCCAGCAGCTTGAGGACGGGACAGGGCTCTGGCTACACCTTC. As protein: CASSLRTGQGSGYTF.